These 21 T cell receptor beta chains came from one sample sequenced in a study of blood T cells in healthy people across ages. Then a second PCR, running about 6 to 11 cycles, was carried out with a sample-barcoded 5' primer and a J-beta primer mix. TCRdb itself ran the 5' RACE reads through MiXCR, one entry per CDR3 protein. The data show about 680,000 distinct CDR3 sequences, about half seen once. What was sequenced was blood. These receptors were taken from a woman aged 60-70 years in good health.

Details on this clonotype: A much larger clone sits a single nucleotide away, making a read error possible. V gene TRBV6-5 combines with J gene TRBJ1-6; D unclear. Germline CDR1 MNHEY, CDR2 SVGAGI. CDR3 length: 12 amino acids. The CDR3 bases are TGTGCCAGCAGTTACTCCGATTCACCCCCCCACTTT. Amino acid sequence: CASSYSDSPPHF.

The table lists this clonotype with a few counts. This chain links TRBV4-2 with TRBJ1-2; 9 bases fit TRBD1. Trimming cost V 3 bases and J 6 bases; bases outside gene matches: 8. CDR1 is LGHNA and CDR2 is YNFKEQ in the germline V gene. CDR3 length equals 15 residues. The DNA of the CDR3 is TGTGCCAGCAGCCAGGTGGGACAGGGTGGAGATGGCTACACCTTC. Amino acids: CASSQVGQGGDGYTF.

The table lists this clonotype with a few counts. The rearrangement uses TRBV29-1 and TRBJ2-1; D perhaps matches TRBD1 (6 bases). Germline values: CDR1 SQVTM, CDR2 ANQGSEA. The V end was cut by 6 bases, the J end by 0 bases, with 15 bases between. The CDR3 consists of 15 residues. CDR3 protein: CSVEGHRSSYNEQFF. CDR3 nucleotides: TGCAGCGTAGAGGGACACCGCAGCTCCTACAATGAGCAGTTCTTC.

This clonotype was found many times. This rearrangement joins TRBV5-6 to TRBJ2-3; no definite D call. Germline lookup yields CDR1 SGHDT and CDR2 YYEEEE. The CDR3 sequence is 15 residues long. Trimming removed 1 base at V and 2 bases at J, with 11 bases between. CDR3 in amino acids: CASSLMGGHTDTQYF. For the CDR3, the DNA is TGTGCCAGCAGCTTGATGGGCGGTCACACAGATACGCAGTATTTT.

The rearrangement links TRBV7-2 to TRBJ2-7; D is perhaps TRBD1 (6 bases). V gave up 2 bases and J gave up 4 bases, with 12 bases separating them. Germline V CDR1 and CDR2: SGHTA, FQGNSA. CDR3 length: 14 residues. The CDR3 sequence is CASSLQAQGYEQYF. As DNA, the CDR3 is TGTGCCAGCAGCTTACAGGCCCAGGGGTACGAGCAGTACTTC.

The rearrangement joins TRBV2 to TRBJ2-7, with D hard to call. There are 13 residues in the CDR3. V was clipped by 5 bases and J by 2 bases, with 10 bases between them. CDR1 is SNHLY and CDR2 is FYNNEI in the germline V gene. The CDR3, as DNA: TGTGCCAGCAGTCCTACAAAAACCTACGAGCAGTACTTC. It is translated as CASSPTKTYEQYF.

Only a few counts were recorded for this clonotype. In DNA, the CDR3 is TGTGCCAGCAACCCCATGGGCGGGGAGACCCAGTACTTC. Its translation is CASNPMGGETQYF. This rearrangement joins TRBV6-6 to TRBJ2-5, with a weak D call TRBD2 (5 bases). Trimming removed 7 bases at V and 5 bases at J, with 14 bases between. Germline CDR1 is MNHNY and CDR2 is SVGAGI (reference sequence). The length of the CDR3 is 13 residues.

The chain has TRBV7-3 and TRBJ2-5; TRBD1 or TRBD2 may be the D gene (5 bases each). The ends were cut back, 2 bases at V and 11 bases at J, with 21 bases in the middle. Germline CDR1 and CDR2: SGHTA and FQGTGA. The CDR3 has 15 residues. As DNA, the CDR3 is TGTGCCAGCAGCTTAGGGGGTGAGGGGTACAATGAGCAGTACTTC. It yields the protein CASSLGGEGYNEQYF. Full variable domain (outside the CDR3, taken from reference TRBV7-3 and TRBJ2-5): GAGVSQTPSNKVTEKGKYVELRCDPISGHTALYWYRQSLGQGPEFLIYFQGTGAADDSGLPNDRFFAVRPEGSVSTLKIQRTERGDSAVYLCASSLGGEGYNEQYFGPGTRLLVL.

The CDR3 bases are TGCAGTGCCCAACGGGACACCTCCTACGAGCAGTACTTC. Its translation is CSAQRDTSYEQYF. The gene calls are TRBV20-1 and TRBJ2-7; D perhaps matches TRBD1 (6 bases). The CDR3 has 13 amino acids. With 6 bases removed from V and 0 bases from J, the gap between germline ends came to 12 bases. CDR1 and CDR2 (germline): DFQATT, SNEGSKA (reference sequence).

This clonotype was seen only a few times. The chain uses TRBV24-1 and TRBJ2-3, with 7 bases aligning to TRBD1. The CDR3 runs to 14 residues. CDR1 is KGHDR, CDR2 SFDVKD, per germline. V lost 7 bases to trimming and J lost 3 bases; unmatched junction nucleotides: 6. This CDR3 reads CATRETGNTDTQYF. The CDR3, as DNA: TGTGCCACCAGGGAGACAGGGAATACAGATACGCAGTATTTT.

J is TRBJ2-4 and V is TRBV28; 7 bases align to TRBD2. V trimming: 3 bases; J trimming: 0 bases; junction bases outside the gene matches: 5. Germline V gene lookup returns CDR1 MDHEN and CDR2 SYDVKM. The CDR3 is 16 residues long. The CDR3 here is CASSLGGNLAKNIQYF. As DNA, the CDR3 is TGTGCCAGCAGTTTGGGGGGGAATCTAGCCAAAAACATTCAGTACTTC.

The chain couples TRBV29-1 to TRBJ2-5; no clear D gene. Trimming shortened V by 7 bases and J by 5 bases, and 14 bases separated the two germline ends. Germline CDR1 and CDR2: SQVTM and ANQGSEA. The CDR3 runs to 12 residues. The CDR3 region has the DNA TGCAGCGGCCTAAGGACCGGCGAGACCCAGTACTTC. Its translation: CSGLRTGETQYF.

The chain recombines TRBV5-1 with TRBJ1-4; 7 nucleotides match TRBD1. The CDR3 is 14 amino acids. The trim removed 4 bases at V and 3 bases at J, leaving 3 bases unmatched. Germline V gives CDR1 SGHRS, CDR2 YFSETQ. The CDR3 nucleotides read TGCGCCAGCAGCCCAACAGGGGCTAATGAAAAACTGTTTTTT. It yields the protein CASSPTGANEKLFF.

On this clonotype itself: A much larger clone lies one base from this, so it may be a read error. This chain links TRBV20-1 with TRBJ2-3, with D maybe TRBD2 (5 bases). The germline V gene encodes CDR1 DFQATT and CDR2 SNEGSKA (reference sequence). This CDR3 contains 15 residues. The CDR3 nucleotides are TGCAGTGCTAGGGTCCCGGGGAAGGGCCCAGATACGCAGTTTTTT. It codes for CSARVPGKGPDTQFF.

This clonotype was seen at least ten times. V usage is TRBV20-1 and J usage is TRBJ2-5; TRBD1 agrees at 7 bases. This CDR3 contains 13 residues. The V gene's germline CDR1 is DFQATT and CDR2 SNEGSKA (reference sequence). The V segment lost 6 bases and the J segment 2 bases; nucleotides outside the gene matches: 6. CDR3 DNA: TGCAGTGCCAGTTCGGGACAGCAAGAGACCCAGTACTTC. The encoded protein is CSASSGQQETQYF.

The table lists this clonotype with many counts. The gene calls are TRBV29-1 and TRBJ2-7; 7 bases match TRBD1. The CDR3 loop spans 13 amino acids. Germline-derived CDR1 and CDR2 are SQVTM and ANQGSEA. The J segment lost 1 base and the V segment lost 7 bases, leaving 7 bases of the junction unmatched. The CDR3 is CSARQGSSYEQYF. In DNA, the CDR3 is TGCAGCGCACGACAGGGATCATCCTACGAGCAGTACTTC.

The V gene is TRBV27, the J gene TRBJ1-6, with 10 bases aligning to TRBD1. CDR3 length equals 15 residues. Germline CDR1 and CDR2: MNHEY and SMNVEV (reference sequence). With 5 bases clipped from V and 9 bases from J, the junction kept 7 bases outside the gene matches. CDR3 protein: CASSRLTGGTSPLHF. CDR3 nucleotide sequence: TGTGCCAGCAGTAGACTGACAGGGGGCACTTCACCCCTCCACTTT.

This chain joins TRBV5-6 and TRBJ1-1, with unresolved D. Germline V gene data show CDR1 as SGHDT and CDR2 as YYEEEE. Between the trimmed V and J ends, which lost 1 base and 8 bases, there was a span of 9 bases. The CDR3 is 12 residues long. CDR3 region: CASSLSTSEAFF. CDR3 coding DNA: TGTGCCAGCAGCTTGTCGACATCGGAAGCTTTCTTT.

The CDR3 sequence: CASSLRTGWTEAFF. The CDR3 DNA is TGTGCCAGCAGCCTGAGGACAGGCTGGACTGAAGCTTTCTTT. The chain recombines TRBV3-1 with TRBJ1-1; TRBD1 matches at 7 bases. Germline V gives CDR1 LGHDT, CDR2 YNNKEL (reference sequence). The CDR3 loop spans 14 amino acids. V was pared by 4 bases and J by 5 bases, with 7 bases of the junction left unmatched.

The rearrangement joins TRBV29-1 to TRBJ1-1; tentatively, D is TRBD1 (5 bases). CDR3 size: 13 residues. The ends were cut back, 6 bases at V and 2 bases at J, with 13 bases in the middle. The germline gives CDR1 SQVTM, CDR2 ANQGSEA. The DNA for the CDR3 is TGCAGCGTCCCAATGAGGGGTAACACTGAAGCTTTCTTT. This encodes CSVPMRGNTEAFF. Variable domain in full (rest from reference TRBV29-1 and TRBJ1-1): SAVISQKPSRDICQRGTSLTIQCQVDSQVTMMFWYRQQPGQSLTLIATANQGSEATYESGFVIDKFPISRPNLTFSTLTVSNMSPEDSSIYLCSVPMRGNTEAFFGQGTRLTVV.

The CDR3 here is CASSLVSGAYSNQPQHF. The CDR3 nucleotides read TGTGCCAGCAGCTTAGTTTCAGGGGCATATAGCAATCAGCCCCAGCATTTT. The genes are TRBV7-2 and TRBJ1-5; a possible D gene is TRBD1 (6 bases). CDR1 is SGHTA, CDR2 FQGNSA, per germline. V was cut by 1 base and J by 0 bases, with 13 bases left in between. The CDR3 is 17 residues long. The whole variable domain, remainder taken from reference TRBV7-2 and TRBJ1-5, is GAGVSQSPSNKVTEKGKDVELRCDPISGHTALYWYRQSLGQGLEFLIYFQGNSAPDKSGLPSDRFSAERTGGSVSTLTIQRTQQEDSAVYLCASSLVSGAYSNQPQHFGDGTRLSIL.